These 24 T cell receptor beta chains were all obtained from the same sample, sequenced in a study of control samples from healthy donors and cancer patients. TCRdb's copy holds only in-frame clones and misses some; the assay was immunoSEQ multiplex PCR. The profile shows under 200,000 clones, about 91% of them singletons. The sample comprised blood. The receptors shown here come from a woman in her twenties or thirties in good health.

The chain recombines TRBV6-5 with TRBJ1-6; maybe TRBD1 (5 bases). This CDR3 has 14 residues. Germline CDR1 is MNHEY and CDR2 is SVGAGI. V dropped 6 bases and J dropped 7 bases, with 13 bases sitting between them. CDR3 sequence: CASSGRGPNSPLHF. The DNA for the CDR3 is TGTGCCAGCAGCGGACGGGGACCGAATTCACCCCTCCACTTT.

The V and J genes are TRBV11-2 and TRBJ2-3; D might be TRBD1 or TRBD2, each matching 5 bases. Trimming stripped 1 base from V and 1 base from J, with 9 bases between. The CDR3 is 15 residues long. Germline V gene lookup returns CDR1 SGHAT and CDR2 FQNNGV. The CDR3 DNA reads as TGTGCCAGCAGCTTAGCTACGGGACGCACAGATACGCAGTATTTT. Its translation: CASSLATGRTDTQYF.

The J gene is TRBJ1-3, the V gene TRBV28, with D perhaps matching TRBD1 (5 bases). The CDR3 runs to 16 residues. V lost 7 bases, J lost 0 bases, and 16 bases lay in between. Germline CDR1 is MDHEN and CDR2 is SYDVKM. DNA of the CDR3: TGTGCCAGCAACGAGAGACAGCCCAGCTCTGGAAACACCATATATTTT. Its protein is CASNERQPSSGNTIYF.

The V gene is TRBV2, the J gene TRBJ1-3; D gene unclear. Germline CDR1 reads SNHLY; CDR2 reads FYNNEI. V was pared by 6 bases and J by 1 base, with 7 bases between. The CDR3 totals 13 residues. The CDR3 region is CASREGSGNTIYF. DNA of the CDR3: TGTGCCAGCAGAGAGGGATCTGGAAACACCATATATTTT.

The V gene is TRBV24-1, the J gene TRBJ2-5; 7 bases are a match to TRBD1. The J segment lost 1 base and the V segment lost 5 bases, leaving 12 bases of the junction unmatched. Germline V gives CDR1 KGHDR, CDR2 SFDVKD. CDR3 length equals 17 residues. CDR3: CATSAIEGTGAQETQYF. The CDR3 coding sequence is TGTGCCACCAGTGCTATCGAGGGCACAGGGGCCCAAGAGACCCAGTACTTC.

CDR3 in amino acids: CASSAGTGASYEQYF. CDR3 nucleotides: TGCGCCAGCAGCGCAGGGACAGGGGCTTCCTACGAGCAGTACTTC. The V and J genes are TRBV5-1 and TRBJ2-7; 10 bases agree with TRBD1. Germline loops: CDR1 SGHRS, CDR2 YFSETQ. The V gene end was trimmed by 4 bases and the J gene end by 1 base; junction bases not matched to a gene: 5. The CDR3 has 15 residues.

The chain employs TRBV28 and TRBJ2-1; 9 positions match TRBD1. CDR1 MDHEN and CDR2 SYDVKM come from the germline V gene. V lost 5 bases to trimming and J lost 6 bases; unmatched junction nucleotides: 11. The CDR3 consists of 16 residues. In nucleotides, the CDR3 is TGTGCCAGCAGTGAAACTGGACAGGGGCTTTTCAATGAGCAGTTCTTC. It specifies CASSETGQGLFNEQFF.

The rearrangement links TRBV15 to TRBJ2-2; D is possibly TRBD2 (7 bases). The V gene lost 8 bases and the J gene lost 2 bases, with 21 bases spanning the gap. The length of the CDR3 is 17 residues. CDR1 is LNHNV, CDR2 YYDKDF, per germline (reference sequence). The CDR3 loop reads CATDPSGRGGNTGELFF. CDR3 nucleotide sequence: TGTGCCACCGACCCTAGCGGAAGAGGGGGTAACACCGGGGAGCTGTTTTTT.

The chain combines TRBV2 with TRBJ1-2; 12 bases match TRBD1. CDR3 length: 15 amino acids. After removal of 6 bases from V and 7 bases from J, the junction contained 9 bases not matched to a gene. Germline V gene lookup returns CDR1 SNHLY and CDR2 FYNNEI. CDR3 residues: CASRNGDRGLGGYTF. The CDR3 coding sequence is TGTGCCAGCAGAAATGGGGACAGGGGGCTTGGTGGCTACACCTTC.

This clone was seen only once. CDR3 residues: CASSFSNLSYNEQFF. Here the CDR3 DNA reads TGTGCCAGCAGCTTTTCTAACCTCTCCTACAATGAGCAGTTCTTC. The chain has TRBV7-9 and TRBJ2-1; no clear D gene. The CDR3 has 15 amino acids. The germline gives CDR1 SEHNR, CDR2 FQNEAQ (reference sequence). V was pared by 3 bases and J by 0 bases, with 9 bases between.

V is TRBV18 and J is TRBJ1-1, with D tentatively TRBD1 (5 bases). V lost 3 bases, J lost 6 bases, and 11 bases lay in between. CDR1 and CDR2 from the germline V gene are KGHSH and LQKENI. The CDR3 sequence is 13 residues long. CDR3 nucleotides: TGTGCCAGCTCACCTCTTCGACAGCCTGAAGCTTTCTTT. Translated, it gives CASSPLRQPEAFF.

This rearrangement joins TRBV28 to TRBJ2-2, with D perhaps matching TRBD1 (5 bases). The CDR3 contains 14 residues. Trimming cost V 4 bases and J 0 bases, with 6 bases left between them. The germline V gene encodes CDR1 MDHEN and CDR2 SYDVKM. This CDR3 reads CASSSGTNTGELFF. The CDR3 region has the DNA TGTGCCAGCAGTTCAGGGACGAACACCGGGGAGCTGTTTTTT.

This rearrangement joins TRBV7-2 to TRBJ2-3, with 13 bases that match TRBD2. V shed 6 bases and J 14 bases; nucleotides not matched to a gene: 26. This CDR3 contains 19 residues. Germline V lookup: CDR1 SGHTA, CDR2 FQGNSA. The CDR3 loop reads CASRTGTSGTPRTRLSVYF. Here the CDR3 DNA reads TGTGCCAGCAGAACCGGGACTAGCGGGACCCCCCGGACCCGGTTGAGTGTGTATTTT. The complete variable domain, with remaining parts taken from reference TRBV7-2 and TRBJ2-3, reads GAGVSQSPSNKVTEKGKDVELRCDPISGHTALYWYRQSLGQGLEFLIYFQGNSAPDKSGLPSDRFSAERTGGSVSTLTIQRTQQEDSAVYLCASRTGTSGTPRTRLSVYFGPGTRLTVL.

CDR3 loop: CASSPSNPGPTRDTQYF. The CDR3 coding sequence is TGTGCCAGCAGCCCCTCCAATCCGGGACCGACAAGGGATACGCAGTATTTT. The V gene is TRBV4-2, the J gene TRBJ2-3; D may be TRBD1 or TRBD2 (5 bases each). The germline V and J ends were trimmed by 4 bases and 6 bases, with 23 bases remaining between them. The CDR3 runs 17 residues. Germline CDR1 and CDR2: LGHNA and YNFKEQ.

This CDR3 is CASSPRTSGSVTDTQYF. The CDR3 DNA reads TGTGCCAGCAGCCCCAGGACTAGCGGGAGTGTGACAGATACGCAGTATTTT. The rearrangement joins TRBV4-2 to TRBJ2-3; TRBD2 aligns across 13 bases. CDR1 is LGHNA, CDR2 YNFKEQ, per germline. Trimming at V came to 4 bases and at J to 3 bases, leaving 7 bases not matched to a gene. The CDR3 has 17 residues.

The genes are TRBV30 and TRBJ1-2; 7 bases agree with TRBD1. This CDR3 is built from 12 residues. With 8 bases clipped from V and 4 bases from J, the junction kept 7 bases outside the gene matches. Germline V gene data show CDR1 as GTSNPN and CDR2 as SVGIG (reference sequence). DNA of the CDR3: TGTGCCGGAATCGGGACAGTCTATGGCTACACCTTC. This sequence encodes CAGIGTVYGYTF.

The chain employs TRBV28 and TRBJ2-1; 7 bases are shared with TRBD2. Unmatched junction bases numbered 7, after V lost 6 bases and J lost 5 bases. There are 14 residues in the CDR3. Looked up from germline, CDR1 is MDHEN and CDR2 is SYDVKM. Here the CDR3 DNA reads TGTGCCAGCAGAGGCCTAGCGGAGGACAATGAGCAGTTCTTC. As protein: CASRGLAEDNEQFF.

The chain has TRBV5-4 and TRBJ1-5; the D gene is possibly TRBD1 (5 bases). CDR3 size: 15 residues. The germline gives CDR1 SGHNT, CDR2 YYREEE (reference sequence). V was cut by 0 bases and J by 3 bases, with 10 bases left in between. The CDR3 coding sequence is TGTGCCAGCAGCTTGGGGGGGGGAACCAATCAGCCCCAGCATTTT. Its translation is CASSLGGGTNQPQHF.

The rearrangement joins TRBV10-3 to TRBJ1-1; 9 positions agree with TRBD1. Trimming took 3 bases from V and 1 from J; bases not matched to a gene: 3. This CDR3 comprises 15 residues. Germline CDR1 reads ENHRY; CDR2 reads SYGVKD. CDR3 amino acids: CAISERTGENTEAFF. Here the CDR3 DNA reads TGTGCCATCAGTGAAAGGACAGGGGAGAACACTGAAGCTTTCTTT.

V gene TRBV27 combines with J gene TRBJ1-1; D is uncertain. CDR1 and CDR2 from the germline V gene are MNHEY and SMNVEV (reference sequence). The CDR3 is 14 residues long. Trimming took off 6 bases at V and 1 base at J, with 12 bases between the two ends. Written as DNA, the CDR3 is TGTGCCAGCAGCTCTACCCCTGGGAACACTGAAGCTTTCTTT. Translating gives CASSSTPGNTEAFF.

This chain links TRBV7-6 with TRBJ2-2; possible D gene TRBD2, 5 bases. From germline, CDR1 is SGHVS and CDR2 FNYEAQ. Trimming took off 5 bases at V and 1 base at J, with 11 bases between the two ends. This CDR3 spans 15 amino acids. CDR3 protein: CASSGREGNTGELFF. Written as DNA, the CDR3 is TGTGCCAGCAGCGGACGGGAAGGGAACACCGGGGAGCTGTTTTTT.

Written as DNA, the CDR3 is TGTGCCAGCAGCTTTTGGGACAGTAATGAAAAACTGTTTTTT. Protein sequence: CASSFWDSNEKLFF. The rearrangement joins TRBV13 to TRBJ1-4; 7 nucleotides agree with TRBD1. J was trimmed by 4 bases and V by 3 bases; bases with no gene match: 2. The V gene's germline CDR1 is PRHDT and CDR2 FYEKMQ (reference sequence). The CDR3 runs 14 residues.

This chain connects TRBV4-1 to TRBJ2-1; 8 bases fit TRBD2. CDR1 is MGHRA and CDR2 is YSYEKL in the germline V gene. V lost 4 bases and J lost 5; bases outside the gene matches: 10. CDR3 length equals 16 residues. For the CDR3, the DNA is TGCGCCAGCAGCCCGAGAGAGCGGGAGTTTCACAATGAGCAGTTCTTC. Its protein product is CASSPREREFHNEQFF.

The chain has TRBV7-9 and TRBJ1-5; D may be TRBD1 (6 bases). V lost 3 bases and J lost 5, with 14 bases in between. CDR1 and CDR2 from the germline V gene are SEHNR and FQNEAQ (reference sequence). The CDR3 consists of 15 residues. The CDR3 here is CASSLGGRLDQPQHF. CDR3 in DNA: TGTGCCAGCAGCTTGGGGGGGCGGCTGGATCAGCCCCAGCATTTT.